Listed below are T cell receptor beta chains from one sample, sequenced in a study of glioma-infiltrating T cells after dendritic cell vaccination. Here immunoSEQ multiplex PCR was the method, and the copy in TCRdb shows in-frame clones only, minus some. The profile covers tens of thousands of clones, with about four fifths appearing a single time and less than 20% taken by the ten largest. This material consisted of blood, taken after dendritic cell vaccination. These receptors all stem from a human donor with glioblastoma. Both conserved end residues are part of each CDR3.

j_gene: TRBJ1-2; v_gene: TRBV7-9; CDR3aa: CASSLDGYGYTF
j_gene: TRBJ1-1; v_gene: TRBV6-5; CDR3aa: CASSRDRARGAAFF
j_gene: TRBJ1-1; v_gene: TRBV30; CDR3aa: CAWSAAPRGRDEAFF
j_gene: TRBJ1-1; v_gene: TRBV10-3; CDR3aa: CAISESTGGAEAFF
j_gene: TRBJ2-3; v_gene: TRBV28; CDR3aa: CASSSTGAQGDTQYF
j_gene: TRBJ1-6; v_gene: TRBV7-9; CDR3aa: CASSPSHGDKFGYNSPLHF
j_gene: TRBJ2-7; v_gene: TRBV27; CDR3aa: CASSLLAGPSYEQYF
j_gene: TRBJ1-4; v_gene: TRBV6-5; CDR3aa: CASSKTGNGEKLFF
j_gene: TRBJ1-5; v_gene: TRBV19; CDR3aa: CASRRGTAGNQPQHF
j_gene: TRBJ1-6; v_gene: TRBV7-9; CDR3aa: CASRGGDSGYNSPLHF
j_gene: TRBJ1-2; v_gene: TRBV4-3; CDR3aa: CASSQKTGGPYGYTF